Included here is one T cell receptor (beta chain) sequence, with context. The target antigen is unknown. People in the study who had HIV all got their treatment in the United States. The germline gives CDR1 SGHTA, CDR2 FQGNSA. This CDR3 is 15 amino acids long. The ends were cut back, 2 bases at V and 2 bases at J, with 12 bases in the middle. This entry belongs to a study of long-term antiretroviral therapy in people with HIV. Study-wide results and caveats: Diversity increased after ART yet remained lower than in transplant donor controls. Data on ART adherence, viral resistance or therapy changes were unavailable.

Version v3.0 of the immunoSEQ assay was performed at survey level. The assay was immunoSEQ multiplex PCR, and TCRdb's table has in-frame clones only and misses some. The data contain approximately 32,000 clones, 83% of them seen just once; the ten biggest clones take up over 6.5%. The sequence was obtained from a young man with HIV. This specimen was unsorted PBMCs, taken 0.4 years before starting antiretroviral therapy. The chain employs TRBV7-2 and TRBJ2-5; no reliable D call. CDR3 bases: TGTGCCAGCAGCTTATGGCCGACTTTACAAGAGACCCAGTACTTC. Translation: CASSLWPTLQETQYF.